This T cell receptor beta chain derives from a study of cytomegalovirus exposure and HLA in healthy donors. Of note for this clone: Its antigen is unknown.

CDR3 size: 14 residues. Looked up from germline, CDR1 is LNHDA and CDR2 is SQIVND (reference sequence). The junction had 7 bases not matched to a gene; V was cut back by 5 bases and J by 10 bases. Broader study findings: Later examination showed HLA-associated TCR beta chains had greater clonal expansion than equally common others. Later on, an analysis found that several of the most significant clusters appeared to be linked to common viral pathogens, which included parvovirus B19.

PCR used 60 Vbeta primers and 13 Jbeta primers. The method was immunoSEQ multiplex PCR; TCRdb's version includes in-frame clones alone and lacks a portion of them. The top ten clones hold approximately 1.6% of a sample with over 50,000 clones, around 89% of them seen once. The TCR was taken from a man aged 30 to 39 in good health and CMV-seropositive. The sequencing sample was made of PBMCs. This chain uses TRBV19 with TRBJ2-4, with 11 bases that match TRBD1. CDR3 DNA sequence: TGTGCCAGTAGTCCCCGGGACAGGGGGAATATTCAGTACTTC. Amino acids: CASSPRDRGNIQYF.